This TCR beta chain was sequenced in a study of T cell responses to AZD1222 COVID-19 vaccine (dated by TCRdb to the early 2020s). Describing the broader study: TCR sequencing was performed for over 230 trial participants, of whom about 200 were given two doses of AZD1222 and around 25 were given two doses of MenACWY control vaccine. Trial participants were enrolled by age into subgroups of 18-55, 56-69 and 70-plus years, and around 140, 26 and 57 TCR-sequenced participants, respectively, were included in these subgroups. General study outcomes and caveats: Because no samples from the day 14 peak response were available, repertoires could be characterized only after the peak T cell response. Reportedly, close to half of the unique spike-specific TCRs recognized epitopes lying outside the regions that are mutated in the B.1.351 and B.1.1.7 variants. Conclusions about previously exposed vaccinees are limited because only a handful of AZD1222 recipients were SARS-CoV-2 seropositive at baseline. Participants were mostly white British and included more females than males, and it was suggested by the authors that clonal diversity may have been underestimated. After two AZD1222 doses, spike-specific TCR breadth and depth were significantly higher than at day 0 and than in MenACWY recipients. In the small 56-69-year group, the increase in depth fell short of significance, most likely because of low power. The vaccine-associated CD4 TCRs covered the entire spike protein, and the dominant responses fell in regions 160-218 and 743-854.

The count of this clone is one. Its antigen remains undetermined. Base quality data are lacking; no much larger clone is found one base away. The V end loses 3 bases and the J end loses 7 bases, and a stretch of 23 bases separates them. Via the germline V gene, CDR1 is SGHRS and CDR2 YFSETQ. The CDR3 sequence holds 17 residues, the cysteine and phenylalanine included. The only DNA kept is the CDR3, 51 bases in frame from the first base. The CDR3 regions of human TCRbeta chains were subjected to immunosequencing. In the original analysis: TCRs in the repertoires were compared against a reference library of SARS-CoV-2-specific TCRs that had been generated with the MIRA antigen-specificity platform. Breadth meant the fraction of unique TCRs that were SARS-CoV-2-associated, whereas depth meant the fraction of total T cells that were SARS-CoV-2-associated. Using the MIRA data, each spike-specific TCR was assigned both to the spike region to which the TCR was reactive and to a CD4 or CD8 class. Log10-transformed breadth and depth values were compared by one-way ANOVA with Sidak's multiple comparisons tests. The table was pulled from immuneACCESS by TCRdb, which kept in-frame rearrangements only. Such tables lose some clones; where checked, under half of the loss comes from unresolved V genes, and the rest has no known cause. The D gene and trimming were derived from the DNA, and the V and J assignments and clone size from that table. Recorded for this sample are about 110,000 clones; 87% of them occurred a single time. The leading ten clones occupy 2.5% of the sample.

What this sample's time point label stands for: about 28 days (+/-7) after the second vaccine dose. AZD1222 recipients with second doses at about 4 weeks or about 12 weeks were pooled, because spike-specific TCR depth and breadth did not differ between schedules. Samples from vaccinated people were obtained from the UK trials COV001 and COV002, which included a single-blind randomized controlled phase 2/3 trial of AZD1222 (ChAdOx1 nCoV-19) in healthy adults. For TCRbeta chain sequencing, PBMC samples from trial participants were taken at day 0 and at day 28 after the second dose. The chain uses TRBV5-1 and TRBJ2-1; the D gene is perhaps TRBD1 or TRBD2, each of them matching over 5 bases. Sequenced material: peripheral blood, taken 28 days after the second AZD1222 dose. This clonotype was sampled from an adult who received the AZD1222 COVID-19 vaccine. At the DNA level, the sequence is TGCGCCAGCAGCTGGCTGGGGACGGCGTCAGGCCCTAATGAGCAGTTCTTC. The resulting protein is CASSWLGTASGPNEQFF.